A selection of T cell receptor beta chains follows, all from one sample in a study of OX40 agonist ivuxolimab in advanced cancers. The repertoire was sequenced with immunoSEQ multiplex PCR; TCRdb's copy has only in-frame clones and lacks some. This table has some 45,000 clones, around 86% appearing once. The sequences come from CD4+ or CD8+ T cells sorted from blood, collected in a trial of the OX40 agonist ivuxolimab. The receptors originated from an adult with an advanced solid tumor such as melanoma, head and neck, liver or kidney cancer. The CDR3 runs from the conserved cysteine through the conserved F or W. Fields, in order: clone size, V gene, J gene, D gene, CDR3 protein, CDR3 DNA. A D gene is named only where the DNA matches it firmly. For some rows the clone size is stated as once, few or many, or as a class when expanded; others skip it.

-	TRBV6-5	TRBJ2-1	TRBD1	CASSYSGQGASNEQFF	TGTGCCAGCAGTTACTCCGGACAGGGGGCGTCCAATGAGCAGTTCTTC
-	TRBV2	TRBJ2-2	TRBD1	CASSDRDSYTGELFF	TGTGCCAGCAGTGATAGGGACAGTTACACCGGGGAGCTGTTTTTT
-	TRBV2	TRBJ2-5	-	CASIADGLETQYF	TGTGCCAGCATTGCGGACGGGCTGGAGACCCAGTACTTC
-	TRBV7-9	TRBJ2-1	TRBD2	CASIFPSGGRANEQFF	TGTGCCAGCATTTTTCCCTCGGGAGGGAGGGCCAATGAGCAGTTCTTC
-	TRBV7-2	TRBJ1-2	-	CASSKAGHGYTF	TGTGCCAGCAGCAAAGCGGGGCACGGCTACACCTTC
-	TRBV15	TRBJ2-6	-	CATSRGQLVSGANVLTF	TGTGCCACCAGCAGAGGGCAGCTAGTCTCTGGGGCCAACGTCCTGACTTTC
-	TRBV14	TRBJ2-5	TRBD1	CASSQDRGTVGETQYF	TGTGCCAGCAGCCAAGATAGGGGGACAGTCGGGGAGACCCAGTACTTC
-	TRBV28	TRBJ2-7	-	CATVGGARYEQYF	TGTGCCACCGTGGGGGGGGCCAGATACGAGCAGTACTTC
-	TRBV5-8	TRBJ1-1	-	CASSLQGGTEAFF	TGTGCCAGCAGCCTACAGGGAGGCACTGAAGCTTTCTTT
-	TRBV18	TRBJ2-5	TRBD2	CASSRVTGTSGQETQYF	TGTGCCAGCTCACGAGTAACGGGGACTAGCGGACAAGAGACCCAGTACTTC
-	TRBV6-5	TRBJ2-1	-	CASSDLRADNEQFF	TGTGCCAGCAGTGACCTCCGGGCCGACAATGAGCAGTTCTTC
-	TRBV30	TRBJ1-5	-	CAWSQVGNQPQHF	TGTGCCTGGAGTCAGGTTGGAAATCAGCCCCAGCATTTT
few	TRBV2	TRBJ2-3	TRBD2	CASSEVAGGTDTQYF	TGTGCCAGCAGTGAAGTAGCGGGGGGCACAGATACGCAGTATTTT
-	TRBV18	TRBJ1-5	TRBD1	CASSTTGVSRGLSNQPQHF	TGTGCCAGCTCGACGACAGGGGTTTCGCGGGGTCTTAGCAATCAGCCCCAGCATTTT
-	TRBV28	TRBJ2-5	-	CASISSGAGRETQYF	TGTGCCAGCATTTCCTCGGGGGCGGGGCGAGAGACCCAGTACTTC
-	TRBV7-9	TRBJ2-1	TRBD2	CASSTRLAGDNEQFF	TGTGCCAGCAGCACCAGACTAGCGGGAGACAATGAGCAGTTCTTC
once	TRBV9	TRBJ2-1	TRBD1	CASAGTESYNEQFF	TGTGCCAGCGCCGGGACAGAGTCCTACAATGAGCAGTTCTTC
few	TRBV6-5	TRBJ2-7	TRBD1	CASRPTGGGYEQYF	TGTGCCAGCAGGCCGACAGGGGGGGGATACGAGCAGTACTTC
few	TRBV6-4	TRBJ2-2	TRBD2	CASRAGGNTGELFF	TGTGCCAGCAGGGCGGGGGGTAACACCGGGGAGCTGTTTTTT
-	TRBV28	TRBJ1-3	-	CASSAGVTGNTIYF	TGTGCCAGCTCTGCAGGGGTCACTGGAAACACCATATATTTT
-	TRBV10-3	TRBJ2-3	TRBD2	CAISESMIKLLAGATDTQYF	TGTGCCATCAGTGAGTCGATGATTAAGTTACTAGCGGGGGCCACAGATACGCAGTATTTT
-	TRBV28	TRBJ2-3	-	CASRPGVRNTQYF	TGTGCCAGCAGACCGGGAGTTAGAAATACGCAGTATTTT
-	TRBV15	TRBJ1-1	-	CATSPPRSTEAFF	TGTGCCACCAGCCCTCCGCGAAGTACTGAAGCTTTCTTT
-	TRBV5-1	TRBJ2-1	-	CASSFILTSYNEQFF	TGCGCCAGCAGTTTTATCTTGACCTCCTACAATGAGCAGTTCTTC
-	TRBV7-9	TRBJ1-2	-	CASSLEAGANYGYTF	TGTGCCAGCAGCCTCGAGGCTGGGGCTAACTATGGCTACACCTTC
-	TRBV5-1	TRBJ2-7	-	CASSLGTVNWYEQYF	TGCGCCAGCAGCTTGGGGACAGTTAACTGGTACGAGCAGTACTTC
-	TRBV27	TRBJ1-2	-	CASSKTPILRGYGYTF	TGTGCCAGCAGTAAAACCCCTATACTCCGCGGCTATGGCTACACCTTC
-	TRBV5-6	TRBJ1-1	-	CASKLKMGSEAFF	TGTGCCAGCAAACTCAAAATGGGGTCTGAAGCTTTCTTT
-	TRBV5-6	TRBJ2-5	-	CASSLALETQYF	TGTGCCAGCAGCTTGGCCTTGGAGACCCAGTACTTC
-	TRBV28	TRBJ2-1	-	CASADWITYNEQFF	TGTGCCAGCGCCGACTGGATAACCTACAATGAGCAGTTCTTC